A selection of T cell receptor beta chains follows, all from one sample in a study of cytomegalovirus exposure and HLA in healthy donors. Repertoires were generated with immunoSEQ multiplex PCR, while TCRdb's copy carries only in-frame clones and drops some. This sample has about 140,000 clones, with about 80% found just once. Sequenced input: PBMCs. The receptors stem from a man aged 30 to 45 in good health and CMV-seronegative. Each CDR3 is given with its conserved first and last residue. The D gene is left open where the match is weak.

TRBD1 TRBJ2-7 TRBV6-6 CASRPSTGIAYEQYF
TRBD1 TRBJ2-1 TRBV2 CASKEGTAYNEQFF
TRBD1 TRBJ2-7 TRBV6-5 CASSSGQGPYEQYF
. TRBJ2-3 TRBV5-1 CASSLHRASTDTQYF
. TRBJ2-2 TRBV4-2 CASSQDSTANTGELFF
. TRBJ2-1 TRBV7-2 CASSPSWHEQFF
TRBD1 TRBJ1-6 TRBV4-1 CASSHPGQGNPPLHF
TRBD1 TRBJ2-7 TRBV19 CASSSQGAREQYF
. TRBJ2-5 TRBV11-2 CASSLERGARETQYF
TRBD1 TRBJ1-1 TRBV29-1 CSVRGQANTEAFF
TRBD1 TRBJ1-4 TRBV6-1 CASSPDRPFEKLFF
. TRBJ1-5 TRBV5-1 CASSLDTGPNQPQHF
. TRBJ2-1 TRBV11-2 CASSSSDEQFF
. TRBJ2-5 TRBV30 CAWRAATLSGETQYF
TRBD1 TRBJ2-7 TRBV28 CASSDRGRLAHREQYF
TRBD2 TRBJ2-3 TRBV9 CASSLGGTSSDTQYF
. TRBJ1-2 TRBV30 CAWSVQNLWGYTF
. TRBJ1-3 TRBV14 CASSQVSVGNTIYF
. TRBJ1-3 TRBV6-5 CASSLDSNSGNTIYF
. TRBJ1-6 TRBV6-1 CASSEKGNSPLHF
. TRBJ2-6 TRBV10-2 CASSEMMRTGANVLTF
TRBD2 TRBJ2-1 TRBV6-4 CASSDALAGSYNEQFF
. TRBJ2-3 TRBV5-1 CASSLVSGGTDTQYF
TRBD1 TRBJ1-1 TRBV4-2 CASSQGQGITNTEAFF
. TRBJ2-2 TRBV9 CASSASPGSPTGELFF
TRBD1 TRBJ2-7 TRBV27 CASSTGTGAYEQYF
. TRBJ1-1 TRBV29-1 CSAAETPNTEAFF
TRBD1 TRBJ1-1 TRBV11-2 CASSVVVGQTSEAFF
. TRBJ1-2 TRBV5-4 CASSLGPVEAHHGYTF
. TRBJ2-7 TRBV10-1 CASPLIPDFRDSYEQYF
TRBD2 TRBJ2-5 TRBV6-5 CASSKREQETQYF
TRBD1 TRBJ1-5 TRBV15 CATSSRDRASNQPQHF
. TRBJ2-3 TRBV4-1 CASSKGSSYPDTQYF
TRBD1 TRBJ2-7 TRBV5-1 CASSPGGQGAFYEQYF
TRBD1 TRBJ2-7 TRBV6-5 CASSTGGDEQHF
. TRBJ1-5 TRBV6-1 CASNPGGGSEPQHF
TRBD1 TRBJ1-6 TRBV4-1 CASSQPPGQGSPLHF
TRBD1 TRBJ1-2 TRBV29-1 CSVEDDRGTYGYPF
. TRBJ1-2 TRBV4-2 CASSQVNSQPVYGYTF
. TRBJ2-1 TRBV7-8 CASTGASTSYNEQFF
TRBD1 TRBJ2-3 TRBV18 CASSPRFADRQGTRTDTQYF
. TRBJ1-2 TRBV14 CASSQDRRGGYTF
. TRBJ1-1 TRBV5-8 CASSTLGRKNTEAFF
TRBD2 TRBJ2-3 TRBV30 CAWSLWDYLADTQYF
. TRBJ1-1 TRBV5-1 CASTEQGNTEAFF
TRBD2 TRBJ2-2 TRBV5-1 CASSLAPSGTGELFF
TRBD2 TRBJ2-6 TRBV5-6 CASSPLGLAGDSGANVLTF
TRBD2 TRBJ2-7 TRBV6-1 CASSRSGGDYEQYF
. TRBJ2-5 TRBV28 CASSLNFGEKGVETQYF
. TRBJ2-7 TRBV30 CAWTGNSYEQYF
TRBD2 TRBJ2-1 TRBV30 CAWTFGGSYNEQFF